A selection of T cell receptor beta chains follows, all from one sample in a study of T cell repertoires in cytomegalovirus infection. Using its own MiXCR run on the reads, TCRdb lists one record per CDR3 protein. The sample includes hundreds of thousands of distinct CDR3 sequences, approximately 40% of them seen just once. These receptors are not linked to any known antigen. The starting material was cultured PBMCs, obtained from culture after CMV antigen stimulation. All receptors derive from a human donor in good health (CMV status not recorded). Some clones in this sample may be carry-over from other donors' samples. The CDR3 runs from the conserved cysteine through the conserved F or W. The order of the fields is CDR3 protein, V gene, clone size. Not every row has a clone size; where given, it reads once, few, many or a size class.

CDR3aa: CASSRPRGGADTQYF; v_gene: TRBV7-2; abundance: NA
CDR3aa: CASSLLSSNTEAFF; v_gene: TRBV4-1; abundance: NA
CDR3aa: CAISGGTSGGYEQYF; v_gene: TRBV10-3; abundance: few
CDR3aa: CASSQMLRISYNEQFF; v_gene: TRBV4-3; abundance: NA
CDR3aa: CASSELLAGGHGGELFF; v_gene: TRBV19; abundance: NA
CDR3aa: CASSPDRGNYSPLHF; v_gene: TRBV7-9; abundance: NA
CDR3aa: CASSGTEGTEAFF; v_gene: TRBV25-1; abundance: NA
CDR3aa: CASTIAWPGELFF; v_gene: TRBV7-2; abundance: few
CDR3aa: CASSLTTPRNVDEQYF; v_gene: TRBV5-6; abundance: NA
CDR3aa: CSATYLNRGHGWQETQYF; v_gene: TRBV20-1; abundance: NA
CDR3aa: CASSRQGTYEQYF; v_gene: TRBV5-4; abundance: NA
CDR3aa: CASSPQGTISETQYF; v_gene: TRBV12-3/TRBV12-4; abundance: few
CDR3aa: CASSSGTDVPNAFF; v_gene: TRBV7-9; abundance: NA
CDR3aa: CASKGKVVGELFF; v_gene: TRBV6-8; abundance: NA
CDR3aa: CASRGGTEAFF; v_gene: TRBV10-2; abundance: NA
CDR3aa: CSARPQREFVDTQYF; v_gene: TRBV20-1; abundance: NA
CDR3aa: CASSLPGASYEQYF; v_gene: TRBV25-1; abundance: NA
CDR3aa: CASSSRTSGWVRREQYF; v_gene: TRBV27; abundance: few
CDR3aa: CATSPLDREGETQYF; v_gene: TRBV15; abundance: few
CDR3aa: CASSPGLSGHEQFF; v_gene: TRBV7-9; abundance: few
CDR3aa: CASSLHTNTGELFF; v_gene: TRBV12-3/TRBV12-4; abundance: NA